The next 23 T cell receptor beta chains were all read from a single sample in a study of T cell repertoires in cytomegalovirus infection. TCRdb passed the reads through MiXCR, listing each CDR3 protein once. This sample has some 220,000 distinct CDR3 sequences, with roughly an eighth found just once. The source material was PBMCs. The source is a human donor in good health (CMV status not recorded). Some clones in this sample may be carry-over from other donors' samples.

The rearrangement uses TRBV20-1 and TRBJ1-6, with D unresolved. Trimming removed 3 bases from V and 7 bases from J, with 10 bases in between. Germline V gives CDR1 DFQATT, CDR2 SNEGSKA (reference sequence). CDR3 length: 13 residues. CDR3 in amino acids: CSASTGGNSPLHF. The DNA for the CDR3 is TGCAGTGCTAGCACGGGAGGGAATTCACCCCTCCACTTT.

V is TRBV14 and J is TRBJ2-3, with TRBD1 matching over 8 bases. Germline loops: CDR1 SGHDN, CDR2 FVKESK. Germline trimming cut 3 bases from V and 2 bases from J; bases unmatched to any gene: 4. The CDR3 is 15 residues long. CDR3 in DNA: TGTGCCAGCAGCCAGCCAGGGGGCCTCACAGATACGCAGTATTTT. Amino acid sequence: CASSQPGGLTDTQYF.

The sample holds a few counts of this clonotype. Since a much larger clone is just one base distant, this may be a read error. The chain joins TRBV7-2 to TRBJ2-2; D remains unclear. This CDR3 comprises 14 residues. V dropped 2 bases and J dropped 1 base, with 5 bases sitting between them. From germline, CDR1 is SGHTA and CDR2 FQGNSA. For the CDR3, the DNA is TGTGCCAGCAGCTTAAGCCAGAACACCGGGGAGCTGTTTTTT. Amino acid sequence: CASSLSQNTGELFF.

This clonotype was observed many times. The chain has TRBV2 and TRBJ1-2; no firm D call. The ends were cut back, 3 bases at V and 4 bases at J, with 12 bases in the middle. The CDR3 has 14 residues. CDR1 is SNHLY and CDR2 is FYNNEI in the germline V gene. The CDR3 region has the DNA TGTGCCAGCAGTGAGTTTGAAGGGAGCTATGGCTACACCTTC. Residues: CASSEFEGSYGYTF.

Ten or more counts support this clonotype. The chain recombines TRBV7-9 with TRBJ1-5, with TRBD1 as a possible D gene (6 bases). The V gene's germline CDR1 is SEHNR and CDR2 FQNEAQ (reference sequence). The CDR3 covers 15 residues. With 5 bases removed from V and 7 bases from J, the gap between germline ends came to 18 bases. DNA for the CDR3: TGTGCCAGCAGCCTAGGGGGGGAGGGAGAGCAGCCCCAGCATTTT. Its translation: CASSLGGEGEQPQHF.

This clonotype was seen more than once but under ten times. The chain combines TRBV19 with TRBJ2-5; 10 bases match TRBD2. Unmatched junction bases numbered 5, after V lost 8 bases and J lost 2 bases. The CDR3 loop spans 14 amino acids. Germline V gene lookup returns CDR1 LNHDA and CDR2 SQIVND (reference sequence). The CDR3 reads CASRTSGTQETQYF. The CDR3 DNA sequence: TGTGCCAGTCGTACTAGCGGGACACAAGAGACCCAGTACTTC.

The CDR3 DNA is TGTGCCAGCAGCCGCCCCCTAGAAGATACGCAGTATTTT. Amino acids: CASSRPLEDTQYF. The chain joins TRBV14 to TRBJ2-3; D gene ambiguous. The CDR3 consists of 13 residues. The germline V and J ends were trimmed by 4 bases and 5 bases, with 10 bases remaining between them. CDR1 and CDR2 (germline): SGHDN, FVKESK.

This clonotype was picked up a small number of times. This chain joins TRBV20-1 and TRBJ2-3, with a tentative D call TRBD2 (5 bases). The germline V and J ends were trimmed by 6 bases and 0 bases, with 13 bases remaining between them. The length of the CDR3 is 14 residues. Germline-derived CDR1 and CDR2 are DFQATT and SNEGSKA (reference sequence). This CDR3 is CSAPWRASTDTQYF. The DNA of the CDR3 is TGCAGTGCCCCTTGGCGGGCAAGCACAGATACGCAGTATTTT.

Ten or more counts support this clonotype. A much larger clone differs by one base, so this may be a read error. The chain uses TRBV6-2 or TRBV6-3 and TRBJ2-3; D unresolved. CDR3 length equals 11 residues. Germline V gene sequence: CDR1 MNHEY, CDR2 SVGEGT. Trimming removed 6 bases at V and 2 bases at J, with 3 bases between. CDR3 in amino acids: CASRTTDTQYF. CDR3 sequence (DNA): TGTGCCAGCAGGACCACAGATACGCAGTATTTT.

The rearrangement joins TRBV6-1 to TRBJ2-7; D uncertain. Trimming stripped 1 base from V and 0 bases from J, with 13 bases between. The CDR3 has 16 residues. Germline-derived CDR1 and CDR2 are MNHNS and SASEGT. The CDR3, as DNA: TGTGCCAGCAGTGAAGGAAGAACAACAAGCTCCTACGAGCAGTACTTC. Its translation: CASSEGRTTSSYEQYF.

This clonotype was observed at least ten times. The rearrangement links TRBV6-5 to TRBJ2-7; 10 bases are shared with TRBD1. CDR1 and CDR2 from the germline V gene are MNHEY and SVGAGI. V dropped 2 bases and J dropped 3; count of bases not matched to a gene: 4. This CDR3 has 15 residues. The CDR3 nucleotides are TGTGCCAGCAGTTACGATAGGACAGGGGGCTACGAGCAGTACTTC. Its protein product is CASSYDRTGGYEQYF.

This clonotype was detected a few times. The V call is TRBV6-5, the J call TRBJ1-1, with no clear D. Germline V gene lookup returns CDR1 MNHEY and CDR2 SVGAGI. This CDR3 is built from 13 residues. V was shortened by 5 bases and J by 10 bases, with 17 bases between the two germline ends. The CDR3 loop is CASSPGPLRVAFF. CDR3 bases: TGTGCCAGCAGTCCTGGCCCACTGAGGGTAGCTTTCTTT.

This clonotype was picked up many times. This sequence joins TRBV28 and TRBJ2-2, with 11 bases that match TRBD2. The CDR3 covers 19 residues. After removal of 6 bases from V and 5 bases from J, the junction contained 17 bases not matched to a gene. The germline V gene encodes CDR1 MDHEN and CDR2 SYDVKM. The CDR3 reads CASSPRWGLAGGGTGELFF. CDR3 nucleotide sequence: TGTGCCAGCAGCCCGAGGTGGGGGCTAGCGGGAGGCGGGACCGGGGAGCTGTTTTTT.

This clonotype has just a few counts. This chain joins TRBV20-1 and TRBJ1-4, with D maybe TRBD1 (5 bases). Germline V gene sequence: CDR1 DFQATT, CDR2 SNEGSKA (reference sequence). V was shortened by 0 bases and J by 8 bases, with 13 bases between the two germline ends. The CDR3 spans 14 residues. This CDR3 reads CSARDREGREKLFF. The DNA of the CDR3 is TGCAGTGCTAGAGATCGAGAGGGACGGGAAAAACTGTTTTTT.

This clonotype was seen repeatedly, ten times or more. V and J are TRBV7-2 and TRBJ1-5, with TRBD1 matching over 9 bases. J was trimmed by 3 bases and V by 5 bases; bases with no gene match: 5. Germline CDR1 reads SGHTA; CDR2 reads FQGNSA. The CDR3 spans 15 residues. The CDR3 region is CASSPGQGFNQPQHF. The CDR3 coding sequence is TGTGCCAGCAGCCCCGGACAGGGGTTCAATCAGCCCCAGCATTTT.

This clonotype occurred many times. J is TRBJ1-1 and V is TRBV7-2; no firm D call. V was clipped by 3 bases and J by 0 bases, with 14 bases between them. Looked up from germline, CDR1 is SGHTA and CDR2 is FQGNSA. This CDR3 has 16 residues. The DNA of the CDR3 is TGTGCCAGCAGCTTCAAGAACCCGCCAATGAACACTGAAGCTTTCTTT. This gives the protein CASSFKNPPMNTEAFF.

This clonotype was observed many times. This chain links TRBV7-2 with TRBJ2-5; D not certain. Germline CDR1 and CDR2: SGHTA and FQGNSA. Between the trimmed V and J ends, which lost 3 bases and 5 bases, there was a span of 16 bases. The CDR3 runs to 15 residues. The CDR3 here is CASSFGQLNWETQYF. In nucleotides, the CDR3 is TGTGCCAGCAGCTTCGGTCAGCTGAATTGGGAGACCCAGTACTTC.

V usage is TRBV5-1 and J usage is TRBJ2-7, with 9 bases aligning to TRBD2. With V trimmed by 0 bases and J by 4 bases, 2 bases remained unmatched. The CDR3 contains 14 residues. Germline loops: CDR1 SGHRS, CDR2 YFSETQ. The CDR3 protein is CASSLVAGGYEQYF. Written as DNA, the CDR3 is TGCGCCAGCAGCTTGGTTGCGGGAGGGTACGAGCAGTACTTC.

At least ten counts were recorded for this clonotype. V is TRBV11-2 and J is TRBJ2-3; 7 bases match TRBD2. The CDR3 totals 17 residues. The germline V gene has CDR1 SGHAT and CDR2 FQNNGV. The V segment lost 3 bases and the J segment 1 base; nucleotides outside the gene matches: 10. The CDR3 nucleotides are TGTGCCAGCAGCTTTGGAGGGAGGGGTCGGGGCACAGATACGCAGTATTTT. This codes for CASSFGGRGRGTDTQYF.

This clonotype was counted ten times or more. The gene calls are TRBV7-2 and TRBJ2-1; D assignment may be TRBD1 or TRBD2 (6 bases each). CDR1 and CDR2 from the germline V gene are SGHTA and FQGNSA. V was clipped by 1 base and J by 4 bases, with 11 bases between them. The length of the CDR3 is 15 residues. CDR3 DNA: TGTGCCAGCAGCTTAGAGGGGGGCCCATACAATGAGCAGTTCTTC. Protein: CASSLEGGPYNEQFF. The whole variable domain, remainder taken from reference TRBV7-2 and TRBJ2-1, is GAGVSQSPSNKVTEKGKDVELRCDPISGHTALYWYRQSLGQGLEFLIYFQGNSAPDKSGLPSDRFSAERTGGSVSTLTIQRTQQEDSAVYLCASSLEGGPYNEQFFGPGTRLTVL.

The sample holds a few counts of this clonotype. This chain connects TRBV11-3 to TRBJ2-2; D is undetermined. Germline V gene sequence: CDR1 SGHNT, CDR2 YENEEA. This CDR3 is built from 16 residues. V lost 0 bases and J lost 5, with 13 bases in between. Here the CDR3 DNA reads TGTGCCAGCAGCTTAGATCGGTCCAAGCCAACCGGGGAGCTGTTTTTT. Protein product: CASSLDRSKPTGELFF. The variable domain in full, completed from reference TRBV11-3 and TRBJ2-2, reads EAGVVQSPRYKIIEKKQPVAFWCNPISGHNTLYWYLQNLGQGPELLIRYENEEAVDDSQLPKDRFSAERLKGVDSTLKIQPAELGDSAVYLCASSLDRSKPTGELFFGEGSRLTVL.

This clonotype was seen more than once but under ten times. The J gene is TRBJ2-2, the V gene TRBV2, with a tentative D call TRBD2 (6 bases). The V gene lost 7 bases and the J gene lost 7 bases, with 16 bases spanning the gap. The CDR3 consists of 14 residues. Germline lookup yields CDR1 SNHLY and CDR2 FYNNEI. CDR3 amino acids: CASNRESTSGELFF. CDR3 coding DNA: TGTGCCAGCAATCGGGAGTCCACGAGCGGGGAGCTGTTTTTT.

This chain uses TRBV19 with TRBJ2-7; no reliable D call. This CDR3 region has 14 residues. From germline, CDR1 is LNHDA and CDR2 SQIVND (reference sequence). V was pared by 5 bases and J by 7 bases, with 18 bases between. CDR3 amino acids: CASSPGPLVWEQYF. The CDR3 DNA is TGTGCCAGTAGTCCGGGTCCCTTAGTATGGGAGCAGTACTTC.